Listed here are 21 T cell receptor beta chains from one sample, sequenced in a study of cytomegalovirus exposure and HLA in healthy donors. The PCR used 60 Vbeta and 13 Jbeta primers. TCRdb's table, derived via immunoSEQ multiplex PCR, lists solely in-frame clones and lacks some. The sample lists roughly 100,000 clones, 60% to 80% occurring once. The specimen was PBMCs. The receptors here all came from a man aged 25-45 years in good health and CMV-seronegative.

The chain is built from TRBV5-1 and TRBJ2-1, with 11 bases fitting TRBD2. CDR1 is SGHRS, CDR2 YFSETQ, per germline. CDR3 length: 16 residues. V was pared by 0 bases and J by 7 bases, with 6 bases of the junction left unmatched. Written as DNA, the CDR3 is TGCGCCAGCAGCTTGGGCGGTAGCGGGAGGGGGAATGAGCAGTTCTTC. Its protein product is CASSLGGSGRGNEQFF.

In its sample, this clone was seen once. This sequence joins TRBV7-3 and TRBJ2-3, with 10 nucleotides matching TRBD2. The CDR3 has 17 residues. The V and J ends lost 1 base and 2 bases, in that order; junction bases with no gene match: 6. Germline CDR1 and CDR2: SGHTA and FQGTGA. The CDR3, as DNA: TGTGCCAGCAGCTTAAGGGGGAGCGGGAGGGACACAGATACGCAGTATTTT. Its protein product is CASSLRGSGRDTDTQYF.

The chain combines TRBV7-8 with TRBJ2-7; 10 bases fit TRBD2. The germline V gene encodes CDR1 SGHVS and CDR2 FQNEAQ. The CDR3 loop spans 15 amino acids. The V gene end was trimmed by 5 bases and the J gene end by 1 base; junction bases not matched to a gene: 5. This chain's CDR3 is CASSPRTSGSYEQYF. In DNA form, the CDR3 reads TGTGCCAGCAGCCCACGGACTAGCGGATCCTACGAGCAGTACTTC.

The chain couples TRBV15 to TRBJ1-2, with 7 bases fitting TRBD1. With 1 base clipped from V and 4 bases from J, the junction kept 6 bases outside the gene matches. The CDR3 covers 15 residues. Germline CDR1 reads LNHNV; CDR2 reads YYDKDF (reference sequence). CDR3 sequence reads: CATSRATGVGYGYTF. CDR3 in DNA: TGTGCCACCAGCAGAGCTACAGGGGTAGGCTATGGCTACACCTTC. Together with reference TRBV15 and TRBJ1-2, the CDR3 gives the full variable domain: DAMVIQNPRYQVTQFGKPVTLSCSQTLNHNVMYWYQQKSSQAPKLLFHYYDKDFNNEADTPDNFQSRRPNTSFCFLDIRSPGLGDTAMYLCATSRATGVGYGYTFGSGTRLTVV.

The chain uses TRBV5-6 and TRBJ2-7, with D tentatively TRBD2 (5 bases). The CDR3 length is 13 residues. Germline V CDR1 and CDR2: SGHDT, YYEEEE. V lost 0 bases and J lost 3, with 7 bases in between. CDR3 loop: CASSLGGGYEQYF. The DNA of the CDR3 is TGTGCCAGCAGCTTGGGCGGAGGCTACGAGCAGTACTTC.

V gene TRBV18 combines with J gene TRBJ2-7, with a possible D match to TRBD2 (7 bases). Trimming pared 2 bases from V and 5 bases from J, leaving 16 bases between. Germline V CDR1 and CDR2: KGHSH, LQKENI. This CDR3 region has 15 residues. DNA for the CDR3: TGTGCCAGCTCACCAGGGAGGGGGGAAGTCGACGAGCAGTACTTC. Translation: CASSPGRGEVDEQYF. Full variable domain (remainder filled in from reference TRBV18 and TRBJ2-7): NAGVMQNPRHLVRRRGQEARLRCSPMKGHSHVYWYRQLPEEGLKFMVYLQKENIIDESGMPKERFSAEFPKEGPSILRIQQVVRGDSAAYFCASSPGRGEVDEQYFGPGTRLTVT.

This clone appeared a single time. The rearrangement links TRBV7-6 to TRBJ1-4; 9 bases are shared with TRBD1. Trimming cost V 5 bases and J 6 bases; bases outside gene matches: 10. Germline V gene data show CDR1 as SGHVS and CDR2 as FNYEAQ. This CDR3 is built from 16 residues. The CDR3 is CASSPKPGQGYEKLFF. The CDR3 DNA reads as TGTGCCAGCAGCCCCAAACCGGGACAGGGTTATGAAAAACTGTTTTTT.

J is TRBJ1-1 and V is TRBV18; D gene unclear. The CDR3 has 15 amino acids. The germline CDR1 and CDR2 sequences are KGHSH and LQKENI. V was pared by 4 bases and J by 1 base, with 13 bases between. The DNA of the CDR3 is TGTGCCAGCTCACGTCTGGACGGGAGGAACACTGAAGCTTTCTTT. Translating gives CASSRLDGRNTEAFF.

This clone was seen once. The CDR3 reads CASSLGTSGNREQFF. As DNA, the CDR3 is TGTGCCAGCAGCCTCGGGACTAGCGGGAATCGTGAGCAGTTCTTC. The chain uses TRBV9 and TRBJ2-1; TRBD2 aligns across 13 bases. Germline V CDR1 and CDR2: SGDLS, YYNGEE. This CDR3 has 15 residues. V lost 4 bases to trimming and J lost 9 bases; unmatched junction nucleotides: 7.

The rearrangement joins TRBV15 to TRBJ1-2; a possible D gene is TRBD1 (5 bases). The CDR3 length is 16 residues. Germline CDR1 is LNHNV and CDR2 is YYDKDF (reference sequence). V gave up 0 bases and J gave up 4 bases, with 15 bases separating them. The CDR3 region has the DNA TGTGCCACCAGCAGAGATCTTGGGGGGTCGGGCTATGGCTACACCTTC. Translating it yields CATSRDLGGSGYGYTF.

The CDR3 DNA sequence: TGTGCCAGCAGTCGGGACAGTACCTACGAGCAGTACTTC. It specifies CASSRDSTYEQYF. The chain couples TRBV6-1 to TRBJ2-7, with 7 positions matching TRBD1. V lost 5 bases to trimming and J lost 2 bases; unmatched junction nucleotides: 3. CDR1 MNHNS and CDR2 SASEGT come from the germline V gene. The CDR3 totals 13 residues.

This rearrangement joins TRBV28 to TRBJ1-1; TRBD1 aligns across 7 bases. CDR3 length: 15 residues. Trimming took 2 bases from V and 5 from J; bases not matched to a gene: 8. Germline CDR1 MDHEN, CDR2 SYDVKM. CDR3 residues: CASSLPTGVGTEAFF. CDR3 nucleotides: TGTGCCAGCAGTTTACCTACAGGGGTAGGGACTGAAGCTTTCTTT.

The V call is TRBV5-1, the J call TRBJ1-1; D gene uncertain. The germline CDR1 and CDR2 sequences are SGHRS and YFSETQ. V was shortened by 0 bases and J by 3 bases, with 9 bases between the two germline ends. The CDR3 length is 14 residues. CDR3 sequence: CASSLESMHTEAFF. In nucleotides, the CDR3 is TGCGCCAGCAGCTTGGAGAGTATGCACACTGAAGCTTTCTTT.

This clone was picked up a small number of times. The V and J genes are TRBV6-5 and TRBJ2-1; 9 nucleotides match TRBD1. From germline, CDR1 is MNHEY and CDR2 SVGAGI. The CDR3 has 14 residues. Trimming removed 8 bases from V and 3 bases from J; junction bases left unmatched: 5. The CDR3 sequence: CASSRQGVYNEQFF. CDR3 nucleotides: TGTGCCAGCTCAAGACAGGGGGTCTACAATGAGCAGTTCTTC.

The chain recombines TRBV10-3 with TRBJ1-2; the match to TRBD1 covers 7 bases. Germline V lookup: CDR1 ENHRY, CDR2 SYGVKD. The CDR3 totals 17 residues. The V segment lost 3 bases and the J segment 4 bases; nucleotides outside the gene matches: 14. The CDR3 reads CAISDNLEGALGYGYTF. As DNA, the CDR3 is TGTGCCATCAGTGATAATTTGGAGGGGGCCTTGGGCTATGGCTACACCTTC.

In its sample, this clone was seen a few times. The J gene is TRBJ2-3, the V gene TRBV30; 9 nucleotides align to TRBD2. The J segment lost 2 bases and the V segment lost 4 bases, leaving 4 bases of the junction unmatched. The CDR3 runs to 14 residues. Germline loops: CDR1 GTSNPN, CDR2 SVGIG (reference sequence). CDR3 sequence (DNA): TGTGCCTGGAATAGCGGGAGACCCACAGATACGCAGTATTTT. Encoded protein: CAWNSGRPTDTQYF.

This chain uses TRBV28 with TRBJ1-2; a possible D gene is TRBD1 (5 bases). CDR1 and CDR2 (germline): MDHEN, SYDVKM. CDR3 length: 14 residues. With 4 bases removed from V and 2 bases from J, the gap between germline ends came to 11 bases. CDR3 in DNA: TGTGCCAGCAGTTCCCCGGGGGAAAACTATGGCTACACCTTC. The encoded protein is CASSSPGENYGYTF.

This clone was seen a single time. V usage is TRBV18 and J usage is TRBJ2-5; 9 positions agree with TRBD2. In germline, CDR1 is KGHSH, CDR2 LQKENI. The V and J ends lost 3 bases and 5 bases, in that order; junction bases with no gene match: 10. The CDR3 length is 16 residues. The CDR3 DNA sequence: TGTGCCAGCTCACCCGAGCGGGAGGCCTTGGGGGAGACCCAGTACTTC. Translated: CASSPEREALGETQYF. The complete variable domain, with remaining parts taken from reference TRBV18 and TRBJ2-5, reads NAGVMQNPRHLVRRRGQEARLRCSPMKGHSHVYWYRQLPEEGLKFMVYLQKENIIDESGMPKERFSAEFPKEGPSILRIQQVVRGDSAAYFCASSPEREALGETQYFGPGTRLLVL.

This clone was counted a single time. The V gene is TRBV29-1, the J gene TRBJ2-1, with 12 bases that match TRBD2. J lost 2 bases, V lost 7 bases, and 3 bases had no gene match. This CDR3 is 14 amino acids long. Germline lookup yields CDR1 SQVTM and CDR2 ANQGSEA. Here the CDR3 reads CSASSGRAYNEQFF. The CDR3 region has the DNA TGCAGCGCCTCTAGCGGGAGGGCCTACAATGAGCAGTTCTTC.

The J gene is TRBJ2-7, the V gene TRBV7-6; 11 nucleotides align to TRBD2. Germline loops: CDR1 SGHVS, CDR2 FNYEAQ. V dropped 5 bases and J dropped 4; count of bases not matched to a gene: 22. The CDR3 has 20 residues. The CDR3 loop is CASSPSPGTSGSQSYYEQYF. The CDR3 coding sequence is TGTGCCAGCAGCCCTTCACCTGGGACTAGCGGCTCTCAGAGCTATTACGAGCAGTACTTC.

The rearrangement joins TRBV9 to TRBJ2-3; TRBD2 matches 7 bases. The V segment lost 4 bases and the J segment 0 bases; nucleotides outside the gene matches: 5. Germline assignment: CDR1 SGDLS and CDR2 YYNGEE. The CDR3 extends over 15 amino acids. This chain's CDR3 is CASSPSGISTDTQYF. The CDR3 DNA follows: TGTGCCAGCAGCCCTAGCGGAATTAGCACAGATACGCAGTATTTT.